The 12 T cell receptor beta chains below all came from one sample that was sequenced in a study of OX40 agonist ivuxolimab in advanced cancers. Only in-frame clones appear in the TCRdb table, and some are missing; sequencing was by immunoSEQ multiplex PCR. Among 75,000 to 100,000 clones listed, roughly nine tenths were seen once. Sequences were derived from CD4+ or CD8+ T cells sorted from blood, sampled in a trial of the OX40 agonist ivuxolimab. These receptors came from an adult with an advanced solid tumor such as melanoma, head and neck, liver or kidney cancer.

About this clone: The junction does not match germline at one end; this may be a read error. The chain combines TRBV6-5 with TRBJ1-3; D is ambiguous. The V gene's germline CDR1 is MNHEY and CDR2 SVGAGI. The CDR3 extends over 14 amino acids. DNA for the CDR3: TGTGCCAGCAGTTACTCGAGAGCGGCAGCTCACGCCCATTTT. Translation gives CASSYSRAAAHAHF.

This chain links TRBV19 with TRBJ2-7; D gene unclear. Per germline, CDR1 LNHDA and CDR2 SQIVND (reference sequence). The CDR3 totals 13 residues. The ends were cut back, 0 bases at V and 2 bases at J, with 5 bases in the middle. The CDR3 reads CASSIDRAYEQYF. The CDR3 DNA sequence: TGTGCCAGTAGTATAGACAGAGCCTACGAGCAGTACTTC.

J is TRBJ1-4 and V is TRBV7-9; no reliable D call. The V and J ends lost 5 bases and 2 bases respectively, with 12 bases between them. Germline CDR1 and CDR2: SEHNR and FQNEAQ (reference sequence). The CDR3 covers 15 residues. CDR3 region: CASSRYGLTNEKLFF. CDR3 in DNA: TGTGCCAGCAGCCGTTATGGGCTCACTAATGAAAAACTGTTTTTT.

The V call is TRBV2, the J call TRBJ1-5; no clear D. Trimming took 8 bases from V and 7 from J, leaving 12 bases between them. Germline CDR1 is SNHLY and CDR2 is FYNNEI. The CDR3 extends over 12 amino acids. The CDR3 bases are TGTGCCAGCGCCATTGGATCCCAGCCCCAGCATTTT. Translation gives CASAIGSQPQHF. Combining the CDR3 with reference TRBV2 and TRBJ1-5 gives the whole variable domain EPEVTQTPSHQVTQMGQEVILRCVPISNHLYFYWYRQILGQKVEFLVSFYNNEISEKSEIFDDQFSVERPDGSNFTLKIRSTKLEDSAMYFCASAIGSQPQHFGDGTRLSIL.

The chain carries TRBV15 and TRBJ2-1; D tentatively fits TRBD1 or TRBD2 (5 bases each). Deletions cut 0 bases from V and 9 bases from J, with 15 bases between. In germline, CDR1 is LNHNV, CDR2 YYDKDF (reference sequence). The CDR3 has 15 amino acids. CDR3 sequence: CATSRDYAGAGEQFF. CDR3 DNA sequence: TGTGCCACCAGCAGAGACTACGCCGGGGCTGGTGAGCAGTTCTTC.

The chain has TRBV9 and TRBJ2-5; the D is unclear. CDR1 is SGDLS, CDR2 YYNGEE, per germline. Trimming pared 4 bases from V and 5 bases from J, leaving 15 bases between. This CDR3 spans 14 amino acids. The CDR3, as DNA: TGTGCCAGCAGCTTAAAAGCCCACTTTGAGACCCAGTACTTC. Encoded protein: CASSLKAHFETQYF. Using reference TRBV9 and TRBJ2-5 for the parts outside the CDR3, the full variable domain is DSGVTQTPKHLITATGQRVTLRCSPRSGDLSVYWYQQSLDQGLQFLIQYYNGEERAKGNILERFSAQQFPDLHSELNLSSLELGDSALYFCASSLKAHFETQYFGPGTRLLVL.

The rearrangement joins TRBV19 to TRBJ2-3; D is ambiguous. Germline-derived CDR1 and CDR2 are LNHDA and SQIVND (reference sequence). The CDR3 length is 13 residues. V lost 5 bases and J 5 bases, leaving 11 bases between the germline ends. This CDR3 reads CASSLVWGDTQYF. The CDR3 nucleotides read TGTGCCAGTAGTTTAGTGTGGGGAGATACGCAGTATTTT.

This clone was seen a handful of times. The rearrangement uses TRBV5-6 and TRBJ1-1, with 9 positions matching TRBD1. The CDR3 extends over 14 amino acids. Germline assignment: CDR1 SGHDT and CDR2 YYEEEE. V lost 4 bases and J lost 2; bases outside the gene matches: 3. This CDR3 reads CASSPTGGNTEAFF. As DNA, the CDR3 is TGTGCCAGCAGCCCGACAGGGGGTAACACTGAAGCTTTCTTT.

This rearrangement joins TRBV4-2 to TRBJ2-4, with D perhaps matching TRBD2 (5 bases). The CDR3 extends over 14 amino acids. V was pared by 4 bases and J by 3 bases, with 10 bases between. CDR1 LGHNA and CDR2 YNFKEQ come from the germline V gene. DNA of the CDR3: TGTGCCAGCAGCCCTGGAGGCAGCAAAAACATTCAGTACTTC. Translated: CASSPGGSKNIQYF.

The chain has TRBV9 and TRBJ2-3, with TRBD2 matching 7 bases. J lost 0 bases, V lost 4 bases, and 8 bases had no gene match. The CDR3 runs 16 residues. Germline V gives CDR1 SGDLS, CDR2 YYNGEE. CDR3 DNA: TGTGCCAGCAGCCCGGGGGGTCGCACTAGCACAGATACGCAGTATTTT. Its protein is CASSPGGRTSTDTQYF. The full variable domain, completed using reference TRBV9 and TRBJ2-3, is DSGVTQTPKHLITATGQRVTLRCSPRSGDLSVYWYQQSLDQGLQFLIQYYNGEERAKGNILERFSAQQFPDLHSELNLSSLELGDSALYFCASSPGGRTSTDTQYFGPGTRLTVL.

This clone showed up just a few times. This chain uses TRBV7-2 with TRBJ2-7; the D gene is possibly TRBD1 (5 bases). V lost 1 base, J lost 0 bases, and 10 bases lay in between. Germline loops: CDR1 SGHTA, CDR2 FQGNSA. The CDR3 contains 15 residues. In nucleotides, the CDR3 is TGTGCCAGCAGCTTAGTAGGGGCGGTCTCCTACGAGCAGTACTTC. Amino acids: CASSLVGAVSYEQYF.

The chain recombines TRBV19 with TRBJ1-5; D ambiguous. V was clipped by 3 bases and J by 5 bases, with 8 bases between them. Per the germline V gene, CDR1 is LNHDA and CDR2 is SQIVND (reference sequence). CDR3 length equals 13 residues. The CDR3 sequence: CASSILIDQPQHF. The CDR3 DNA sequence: TGTGCCAGTAGTATCCTTATCGATCAGCCCCAGCATTTT. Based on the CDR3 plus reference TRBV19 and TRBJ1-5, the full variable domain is DGGITQSPKYLFRKEGQNVTLSCEQNLNHDAMYWYRQDPGQGLRLIYYSQIVNDFQKGDIAEGYSVSREKKESFPLTVTSAQKNPTAFYLCASSILIDQPQHFGDGTRLSIL.